This T cell receptor (beta chain) was sequenced in a study of shared clonotypes between healthy human individuals. Broader study findings: Rarefaction demonstrated incomplete sorted-subset sequencing despite large depth. Across subsets, estimated richness was generally greater for naive than for memory populations.

The CDR3 sequence is 15 residues long. V gave up 4 bases and J gave up 6 bases; unmatched junction bases: 9. Germline V gene sequence: CDR1 SQVTM, CDR2 ANQGSEA. Researchers partitioned CD4+ cells into CD45RA+ naive and CD45RA-negative memory subsets. This clone was counted a single time. The antigen is unknown. Method: immunoSEQ multiplex PCR; TCRdb's copy keeps in-frame clones and lacks some. The sample has 1,100,000 or so clones; more than 75% are singletons. The source of this sequence is a man younger than 35 in good health. Some clones in this sample may be carry-over from other donors' samples. The material sequenced was memory CD4+ T cells from PBMCs. Subset: CD45RA-negative fraction. The rearrangement uses TRBV29-1 and TRBJ2-3; 11 nucleotides align to TRBD2. CDR3 nucleotide sequence: TGCAGCGTTGTAGCGGGAGGGCCCCCTCGGGATACGCAGTATTTT. Protein: CSVVAGGPPRDTQYF.